These 24 T cell receptor beta chains originate from one sample sequenced in a study of blood T cell repertoires in COVID-19. Method: immunoSEQ multiplex PCR; TCRdb's copy keeps in-frame clones and lacks some. Counted here are about 43,000 clones, roughly 80% occurring once; the ten biggest clones make up about 25%. The sequencing input was peripheral blood. Source of these receptors: a woman aged 55-70 years with acute or convalescent COVID-19.

V usage is TRBV14 and J usage is TRBJ1-1, with D uncertain. Trimming pared 4 bases from V and 10 bases from J, leaving 19 bases between. The CDR3 covers 14 residues. Germline V gene lookup returns CDR1 SGHDN and CDR2 FVKESK. The CDR3 sequence: CASSRGSGIVRAFF. The CDR3 nucleotides read TGTGCCAGCAGCCGTGGTTCGGGGATCGTACGAGCTTTCTTT.

The chain uses TRBV13 and TRBJ1-5; unclear D gene. In germline, CDR1 is PRHDT, CDR2 FYEKMQ (reference sequence). V was cut by 0 bases and J by 2 bases, with 8 bases left in between. There are 15 residues in the CDR3. For the CDR3, the DNA is TGTGCCAGCAGCTTAGGCCGGTCGGGCAATCAGCCCCAGCATTTT. This sequence encodes CASSLGRSGNQPQHF. Full variable domain (missing parts from reference TRBV13 and TRBJ1-5): AAGVIQSPRHLIKEKRETATLKCYPIPRHDTVYWYQQGPGQDPQFLISFYEKMQSDKGSIPDRFSAQQFSDYHSELNMSSLELGDSALYFCASSLGRSGNQPQHFGDGTRLSIL.

This clone was counted a few times. This rearrangement joins TRBV19 to TRBJ1-5; D unresolved. The V and J ends lost 8 bases and 1 base respectively, with 9 bases between them. This CDR3 spans 13 amino acids. Looked up from germline, CDR1 is LNHDA and CDR2 is SQIVND (reference sequence). Here the CDR3 reads CASSRGSNQPQHF. DNA of the CDR3: TGTGCCAGTTCCCGAGGGAGCAATCAGCCCCAGCATTTT.

This clone occurred once. This chain uses TRBV6-5 with TRBJ1-1; D might be TRBD1 (6 bases). Trimming removed 7 bases at V and 7 bases at J, with 16 bases between. CDR1 and CDR2 (germline): MNHEY, SVGAGI. The CDR3 spans 13 residues. Here the CDR3 DNA reads TGTGCCAGCAAGGTGACAGGAGCCCTTGAAGCTTTCTTT. This encodes CASKVTGALEAFF.

The CDR3 sequence is CATSRGGDRGSEKLFF. The CDR3 DNA is TGTGCCACCAGCAGAGGGGGGGACAGGGGTTCTGAAAAACTGTTTTTT. This sequence joins TRBV15 and TRBJ1-4; 10 bases line up with TRBD1. The V gene's germline CDR1 is LNHNV and CDR2 YYDKDF (reference sequence). The trim removed 1 base at V and 7 bases at J, leaving 6 bases unmatched. This CDR3 contains 16 residues.

This chain uses TRBV24-1 with TRBJ2-2, with D possibly being TRBD1 (5 bases). The CDR3 has 14 amino acids. The germline gives CDR1 KGHDR, CDR2 SFDVKD. V shed 7 bases and J shed 5 bases, with 13 bases lying between them. CDR3 in amino acids: CATRHRNHTGELFF. CDR3 DNA: TGTGCCACCAGACACAGGAATCATACCGGGGAGCTGTTTTTT.

The chain employs TRBV19 and TRBJ1-6; 7 nucleotides line up with TRBD1. The CDR3 has 14 amino acids. CDR1 and CDR2 (germline): LNHDA, SQIVND (reference sequence). The V segment lost 3 bases and the J segment 7 bases; nucleotides outside the gene matches: 3. The DNA of the CDR3 is TGTGCCAGTAGTATCCAGGGACAGAATTCACCCCTCCACTTT. It translates to CASSIQGQNSPLHF.

A single count supports this clone. The chain recombines TRBV5-1 with TRBJ2-1; the D gene is possibly TRBD2 (6 bases). CDR1 is SGHRS and CDR2 is YFSETQ in the germline V gene. Deletions cut 3 bases from V and 2 bases from J, with 15 bases between. The CDR3 loop spans 16 amino acids. In nucleotides, the CDR3 is TGCGCCAGCAGCTCCGTTAGCGGCGGGACCTACAATGAGCAGTTCTTC. It encodes CASSSVSGGTYNEQFF.

V is TRBV4-1 and J is TRBJ2-7; unclear D gene. Trimming pared 1 base from V and 2 bases from J, leaving 12 bases between. The germline CDR1 and CDR2 sequences are MGHRA and YSYEKL. This CDR3 contains 15 residues. CDR3 amino acids: CASSQAHPSAYEQYF. CDR3 in DNA: TGCGCCAGCAGCCAAGCTCATCCCTCGGCCTACGAGCAGTACTTC.

This clone turned up a few times. The rearrangement joins TRBV27 to TRBJ2-1; the match to TRBD1 covers 9 bases. V lost 8 bases and J lost 7; bases outside the gene matches: 3. Germline CDR1 is MNHEY and CDR2 is SMNVEV (reference sequence). The CDR3 consists of 12 residues. CDR3 protein: CASYDRGNEQFF. CDR3 bases: TGTGCCAGCTACGACAGGGGGAATGAGCAGTTCTTC.

The chain links TRBV30 to TRBJ1-3, with 10 bases matching TRBD1. The J segment lost 5 bases and the V segment lost 1 base, leaving 2 bases of the junction unmatched. In germline, CDR1 is GTSNPN, CDR2 SVGIG (reference sequence). The CDR3 runs 14 residues. As DNA, the CDR3 is TGTGCCTGGAGTGCGACAGGGGGCCGAAACACCATATATTTT. Its translation is CAWSATGGRNTIYF.

The chain has TRBV6-2 or TRBV6-3 and TRBJ2-7, with 7 positions matching TRBD2. Per the germline V gene, CDR1 is MNHEY and CDR2 is SVGEGT. The CDR3 loop spans 17 amino acids. With 2 bases clipped from V and 4 bases from J, the junction kept 14 bases outside the gene matches. CDR3 sequence reads: CASSYPGGRAGEYEQYF. The CDR3 DNA reads TGTGCCAGCAGTTACCCGGGAGGACGGGCGGGGGAGTACGAGCAGTACTTC.

The DNA of the CDR3 is TGTGCCAGCAAAAGTCGGGTTCGATACTCTGGGGCCAACGTCCTGACTTTC. It translates to CASKSRVRYSGANVLTF. This sequence joins TRBV28 and TRBJ2-6; D uncertain. CDR3 length: 17 amino acids. Trimming pared 7 bases from V and 0 bases from J, leaving 16 bases between. The germline V gene has CDR1 MDHEN and CDR2 SYDVKM.

The chain carries TRBV10-3 and TRBJ2-3; 12 bases align to TRBD2. The CDR3 covers 15 residues. The germline V gene encodes CDR1 ENHRY and CDR2 SYGVKD. The J segment lost 6 bases and the V segment lost 3 bases, leaving 4 bases of the junction unmatched. CDR3 loop: CAISDSSGGADTQYF. In DNA form, the CDR3 reads TGTGCCATCAGTGACTCTAGCGGGGGGGCCGATACGCAGTATTTT.

The chain carries TRBV10-3 and TRBJ1-5; D is undetermined. The CDR3 consists of 13 residues. The germline gives CDR1 ENHRY, CDR2 SYGVKD. The ends were cut back, 3 bases at V and 7 bases at J, with 10 bases in the middle. The chain's CDR3 is CAISEGSGQPQHF. The CDR3 DNA follows: TGTGCCATCAGTGAAGGGAGCGGACAGCCCCAGCATTTT.

The CDR3 here is CASSLGGAGNEQFF. Here the CDR3 DNA reads TGTGCCAGCAGTCTCGGGGGGGCCGGGAATGAGCAGTTCTTC. This chain links TRBV6-6 with TRBJ2-1, with 8 bases matching TRBD2. CDR1 and CDR2 (germline): MNHNY, SVGAGI (reference sequence). This CDR3 spans 14 amino acids. Losses at the gene ends were 5 bases for V and 7 bases for J; bases not matched to a gene: 7.

This chain uses TRBV5-1 with TRBJ1-4; D is perhaps TRBD1 (5 bases). V gave up 4 bases and J gave up 6 bases, with 16 bases separating them. CDR3 size: 15 residues. CDR1 SGHRS and CDR2 YFSETQ come from the germline V gene. The CDR3 loop is CASSQEMGGDEKLFF. CDR3 DNA: TGCGCCAGCAGCCAAGAGATGGGGGGAGATGAAAAACTGTTTTTT.

The chain is built from TRBV6-2 or TRBV6-3 and TRBJ2-3; no clear D gene. V gave up 5 bases and J gave up 0 bases, with 12 bases separating them. The V gene's germline CDR1 is MNHEY and CDR2 SVGEGT. The CDR3 has 15 amino acids. The CDR3 spells CASSTSRLSTDTQYF. The CDR3 DNA sequence: TGTGCCAGCAGTACCTCGAGATTGAGCACAGATACGCAGTATTTT.

A single count supports this clone. The rearrangement joins TRBV9 to TRBJ1-1, with 7 bases that match TRBD1. Germline V CDR1 and CDR2: SGDLS, YYNGEE. The J segment lost 5 bases and the V segment lost 3 bases, leaving 7 bases of the junction unmatched. The CDR3 extends over 14 amino acids. CDR3 sequence (DNA): TGTGCCAGCAGCGAAGGACAGGATGGGACTGAAGCTTTCTTT. Translating it yields CASSEGQDGTEAFF.

This chain joins TRBV5-4 and TRBJ2-2, with 7 bases matching TRBD1. V gave up 2 bases and J gave up 4 bases; unmatched junction bases: 5. The germline V gene has CDR1 SGHNT and CDR2 YYREEE (reference sequence). The CDR3 is 15 amino acids. CDR3 sequence reads: CASSLGTAATGELFF. The CDR3 nucleotides are TGTGCCAGCAGCTTAGGGACAGCGGCCACCGGGGAGCTGTTTTTT.

This clone is categorized as medium-sized. The chain carries TRBV24-1 and TRBJ2-2, with 13 bases that match TRBD2. The CDR3 loop spans 18 amino acids. CDR1 and CDR2 (germline): KGHDR, SFDVKD. After removal of 4 bases from V and 2 bases from J, the junction contained 6 bases not matched to a gene. Here the CDR3 DNA reads TGTGCCACCAGTGACCTTGGACTAGCGGGGGCCAACACCGGGGAGCTGTTTTTT. It yields the protein CATSDLGLAGANTGELFF.

The chain carries TRBV18 and TRBJ1-1, with TRBD1 as a possible D gene (5 bases). The V gene lost 4 bases and the J gene lost 0 bases, with 15 bases spanning the gap. This CDR3 is built from 16 residues. CDR1 is KGHSH and CDR2 is LQKENI in the germline V gene. The CDR3 DNA reads as TGTGCCAGCTCACAATTTAGGGACTTCATGAACACTGAAGCTTTCTTT. Residues: CASSQFRDFMNTEAFF.

This clone has just one count. The V and J genes are TRBV19 and TRBJ2-1, with no clear D. This CDR3 has 13 residues. Germline V gene lookup returns CDR1 LNHDA and CDR2 SQIVND (reference sequence). The V end was cut by 5 bases, the J end by 3 bases, with 8 bases between. For the CDR3, the DNA is TGTGCCAGTAGTCCCGACAACTACAATGAGCAGTTCTTC. This codes for CASSPDNYNEQFF.

J is TRBJ2-1 and V is TRBV19; 10 nucleotides align to TRBD2. V lost 1 base to trimming and J lost 5 bases; unmatched junction nucleotides: 2. Germline V gene sequence: CDR1 LNHDA, CDR2 SQIVND (reference sequence). This CDR3 spans 15 amino acids. CDR3 region: CASSIGSGGHNEQFF. CDR3 bases: TGTGCCAGTAGTATAGGTAGCGGGGGGCACAATGAGCAGTTCTTC.